The next 6 T cell receptor beta chains were all read from a single sample in a study of blood T cell repertoires in COVID-19. Profiled with immunoSEQ multiplex PCR; TCRdb holds only in-frame clones, not every one. The table includes about 120,000 clones, around 81% detected once. The specimen was peripheral blood. These receptors all stem from a man aged 70 or older with acute or convalescent COVID-19.

This clone was seen only once. This chain links TRBV25-1 with TRBJ2-3; 7 nucleotides line up with TRBD1. The germline V gene has CDR1 MGHDK and CDR2 SYGVNS. J was trimmed by 7 bases and V by 0 bases; bases with no gene match: 7. There are 15 residues in the CDR3. CDR3 in amino acids: CASSEYRGGIHTQYF. CDR3 sequence (DNA): TGTGCCAGCAGTGAATATCGAGGGGGCATCCATACGCAGTATTTT.

The chain has TRBV6-2 or TRBV6-3 and TRBJ1-5, with unresolved D. The length of the CDR3 is 12 residues. Germline loops: CDR1 MNHEY, CDR2 SVGEGT. Trimming took off 1 base at V and 6 bases at J, with 4 bases between the two ends. The DNA for the CDR3 is TGTGCCAGCAGTTACTACGGTCAGCCCCAGCATTTT. Translated, it gives CASSYYGQPQHF.

This clone was observed a handful of times. CDR3 bases: TGCGCCAGTCCCTCCCGAGGGGGCCATGTGAACACTGAAGCTTTCTTT. It translates to CASPSRGGHVNTEAFF. The chain couples TRBV10-2 to TRBJ1-1; 7 bases match TRBD1. Germline V CDR1 and CDR2: WSHSY, SAAADI. Trimming at V came to 9 bases and at J to 0 bases, leaving 13 bases not matched to a gene. This CDR3 has 16 amino acids.

This clone was recorded a few times. V is TRBV5-4 and J is TRBJ1-6, with 7 positions matching TRBD1. V dropped 3 bases and J dropped 7; count of bases not matched to a gene: 4. CDR3 length: 14 amino acids. CDR1 and CDR2 from the germline V gene are SGHNT and YYREEE (reference sequence). CDR3 amino acids: CASSYRGGNSPLHF. The CDR3 coding sequence is TGTGCCAGCAGCTACAGGGGCGGAAATTCACCCCTCCACTTT.

This chain joins TRBV2 and TRBJ1-4; tentatively, D is TRBD1 (5 bases). The CDR3 consists of 16 residues. CDR1 and CDR2 (germline): SNHLY, FYNNEI. The V end was cut by 6 bases, the J end by 5 bases, with 19 bases between. Here the CDR3 DNA reads TGTGCCAGCAGGAAAGACCGGCAGGGAATAAATGAAAAACTGTTTTTT. It encodes CASRKDRQGINEKLFF.

This sequence joins TRBV7-9 and TRBJ2-1; no firm D call. Looked up from germline, CDR1 is SEHNR and CDR2 is FQNEAQ (reference sequence). Trimming took off 6 bases at V and 4 bases at J, with 10 bases between the two ends. The CDR3 totals 13 residues. The CDR3 reads CASRNPEYNEQFF. The CDR3 DNA reads as TGTGCCAGCAGAAACCCTGAGTACAATGAGCAGTTCTTC.